This T cell receptor (beta chain) appears in the sequencing data of a study of blood T cell repertoires in COVID-19. Study-wide context: Sites in the United States, Italy and Spain provided acute and convalescent COVID-19 samples. From T cells, B-cell-depleted T cells, or PBMCs came the material, which was cDNA or gDNA.

V was pared by 0 bases and J by 3 bases, with 12 bases between. CDR1 and CDR2 from the germline V gene are SGHRS and YFSETQ. The CDR3 totals 15 residues. Per the study methods: Reference gene primer amplification yielded estimated nucleated cell counts. Profiling relied on immunoSEQ multiplex PCR, and the TCRdb table lists in-frame clones only, not all of them. D and trimming were read from the DNA, whereas the V and J calls and clone size are those reported in that table. This table holds around 300,000 clones, more than 80% found once. While infection was still active, Seattle patients were enrolled and then followed longitudinally.

Sequenced: peripheral blood. The source of this sequence is a woman in her forties or fifties with COVID-19, enrolled during active disease. The V call is TRBV5-1, the J call TRBJ1-1; D is perhaps TRBD1 (6 bases). CDR3 in DNA: TGCGCCAGCAGCTTGGGAGGGACAACGGACACTGAAGCTTTCTTT. It is translated as CASSLGGTTDTEAFF.